These 28 T cell receptor beta chains were sequenced from one sample in a study of tumor-infiltrating lymphocytes in primary liver carcinoma. A primer matching the constant region was used to make TCR beta cDNA from 500 to 600 ng of total RNA. Library construction for TCR beta comprised three nested multiplex PCR rounds performed with slightly modified ARM-PCR. PCR rounds one and two used TRBV1-TRBV30 forward primers with a C-beta reverse primer for 10 cycles each. MiXCR, run by TCRdb on the multiplex PCR reads, gives a single entry per CDR3 protein. The sample yields 250,000 to 400,000 distinct CDR3 sequences, 65% seen once. The researchers obtained blood RNA from unsorted whole blood and also extracted germline DNA. The sample consisted of peripheral blood. The source is a man in his forties with primary liver carcinoma and hepatitis B virus infection.

V usage is TRBV5-4 and J usage is TRBJ2-1, with 8 bases lining up with TRBD1. This CDR3 has 15 residues. The germline CDR1 and CDR2 sequences are SGHNT and YYREEE (reference sequence). V lost 5 bases and J lost 7; bases outside the gene matches: 11. This CDR3 reads CASSTGTGWENEQFF. CDR3 DNA: TGTGCCAGCAGTACTGGGACAGGATGGGAGAATGAGCAGTTCTTC.

The chain recombines TRBV5-1 with TRBJ1-1; the D gene is possibly TRBD1 (6 bases). The CDR3 runs 15 residues. The germline V gene encodes CDR1 SGHRS and CDR2 YFSETQ. V lost 1 base and J 5 bases, leaving 15 bases between the germline ends. CDR3 amino acids: CASSLSGARGTEAFF. For the CDR3, the DNA is TGCGCCAGCAGCTTGTCAGGGGCTAGAGGAACTGAAGCTTTCTTT.

As DNA, the CDR3 is TGTGCCAGCAGCTTAGCCGGGACAGGGGGTTCCCGCGAGCAGTACTTC. It codes for CASSLAGTGGSREQYF. The chain links TRBV7-9 to TRBJ2-7; 11 nucleotides agree with TRBD1. CDR3 size: 16 residues. J gave up 6 bases and V 0 bases, and 7 bases lay outside the gene matches. Germline values: CDR1 SEHNR, CDR2 FQNEAQ (reference sequence).

The rearrangement joins TRBV5-5 to TRBJ1-4; unclear D gene. V was trimmed by 7 bases and J by 3 bases, leaving 10 bases between them. This CDR3 is 13 amino acids long. CDR1 and CDR2 (germline): SGHKS, YYEKEE (reference sequence). The CDR3: CASLLDPNEKLFF. The CDR3 region has the DNA TGTGCCAGCCTCCTCGACCCTAATGAAAAACTGTTTTTT. Based on the CDR3 plus reference TRBV5-5 and TRBJ1-4, the full variable domain is DAGVTQSPTHLIKTRGQQVTLRCSPISGHKSVSWYQQVLGQGPQFIFQYYEKEERGRGNFPDRFSARQFPNYSSELNVNALLLGDSALYLCASLLDPNEKLFFGSGTQLSVL.

On this clonotype itself: A much larger clone is a single base away; this may be a read error. The gene calls are TRBV7-9 and TRBJ2-1, with 10 bases aligning to TRBD2. This CDR3 spans 18 amino acids. CDR1 is SEHNR and CDR2 is FQNEAQ in the germline V gene (reference sequence). The CDR3 loop is CASSLSSGRARTYDEQFF. CDR3 sequence (DNA): TGTGCCAGCAGCTTATCGAGCGGGAGGGCCAGGACCTACGATGAGCAGTTCTTC.

This clonotype has only a few counts. The chain is built from TRBV28 and TRBJ1-6; D is uncertain. The CDR3 contains 14 residues. Looked up from germline, CDR1 is MDHEN and CDR2 is SYDVKM. Trimming took off 7 bases at V and 3 bases at J, with 10 bases between the two ends. In nucleotides, the CDR3 is TGTGCCAGCATTTCGGCCAGCTATAATTCACCCCTCCACTTT. Its protein product is CASISASYNSPLHF.

A remark on this clonotype: This likely comes from a read error, as the CDR3 has no conserved phenylalanine or tryptophan at its end. The V call is TRBV10-3, the J call TRBJ1-5; D is possibly TRBD1 (5 bases). CDR1 and CDR2 from the germline V gene are ENHRY and SYGVKD. This CDR3 comprises 16 residues. The V end was cut by 3 bases, the J end by 5 bases, with 17 bases between. CDR3: CAISDRNRDEDQPQHS. The CDR3 DNA follows: TGTGCCATCAGTGACCGGAATAGGGACGAGGATCAGCCCCAGCATTCT.

Many counts were recorded for this clonotype. J is TRBJ1-5 and V is TRBV12-3 or TRBV12-4; the D gene is possibly TRBD1 (5 bases). The CDR3 covers 13 residues. V was clipped by 5 bases and J by 7 bases, with 12 bases between them. The CDR3 region has the DNA TGTGCCAGCAGTGTGGACGGGGGACAGCCCCAGCATTTT. Its translation: CASSVDGGQPQHF.

For this clonotype: No conserved phenylalanine or tryptophan is present at the end of the CDR3, so a read error is the likely explanation. CDR3 nucleotide sequence: TGTGTCAGCAGCCCAGGACAGGGGGCAATGGACATTCAGTACTCC. It specifies CVSSPGQGAMDIQYS. The rearrangement links TRBV11-1 to TRBJ2-4, with 11 bases matching TRBD1. CDR1 and CDR2 from the germline V gene are SGHAT and FQDESV (reference sequence). CDR3 length: 15 amino acids.

In the case of this clonotype: A much bigger clone sits one base away, suggesting this may be a read error. The CDR3 region has the DNA TGTGCCTGCAGTTACTTCGGACAGAGCATTGGAGAGACCCAGTACTTC. Amino acids: CACSYFGQSIGETQYF. The chain joins TRBV6-5 to TRBJ2-5; a weak D match, TRBD1 (6 bases). The CDR3 length is 16 residues. CDR1 and CDR2 (germline): MNHEY, SVGAGI.

As concerns this clonotype: A much larger clone differs from this one at a single base, so this may be a read error. The gene calls are TRBV10-3 and TRBJ1-6, with no clear D. The CDR3 spans 14 residues. Germline assignment: CDR1 ENHRY and CDR2 SYGVKD. The CDR3 region is CAIRADGWQSPIHF. In DNA form, the CDR3 reads TGTGCCATCAGGGCGGATGGCTGGCAATCACCCATCCACTTT.

This clonotype was seen a few times. In nucleotides, the CDR3 is TGTGCCAGCCGGCTGGCTAGCGGAAACACCGGGGAGCTGTTTTTT. Amino acid sequence: CASRLASGNTGELFF. The rearrangement uses TRBV11-2 and TRBJ2-2, with 7 nucleotides matching TRBD2. This CDR3 is 15 amino acids long. Per the germline V gene, CDR1 is SGHAT and CDR2 is FQNNGV. V gave up 8 bases and J gave up 2 bases; unmatched junction bases: 8. The full variable domain, rest sourced from reference TRBV11-2 and TRBJ2-2, is EAGVAQSPRYKIIEKRQSVAFWCNPISGHATLYWYQQILGQGPKLLIQFQNNGVVDDSQLPKDRFSAERLKGVDSTLKIQPAKLEDSAVYLCASRLASGNTGELFFGEGSRLTVL.

The chain combines TRBV29-1 with TRBJ1-5; no firm D call. The germline V and J ends were trimmed by 8 bases and 0 bases, with 8 bases remaining between them. This CDR3 comprises 12 residues. The germline CDR1 and CDR2 sequences are SQVTM and ANQGSEA. Here the CDR3 reads CSFRNSNQPQHF. CDR3 DNA sequence: TGCAGCTTTCGTAATAGCAATCAGCCCCAGCATTTT.

A word on this clonotype: A junction boundary mismatches the germline segment, possibly from a read error. The rearrangement uses TRBV4-3 and TRBJ2-5; D is undetermined. Per the germline V gene, CDR1 is LGHNA and CDR2 is YSLEER. The CDR3 is 14 amino acids. The CDR3 spells CANSLGLTMETQYF. In DNA, the CDR3 is TGCGCCAACAGCCTCGGGCTGACGATGGAGACCCAGTACTTC.

As concerns this clonotype: The CDR3 carries no conserved terminal phenylalanine or tryptophan, so it likely arises from a read error. V is TRBV5-4 and J is TRBJ2-7; no firm D call. The CDR3 runs to 13 residues. The V and J ends lost 4 bases and 1 base respectively, with 9 bases between them. The germline CDR1 and CDR2 sequences are SGHNT and YYREEE (reference sequence). The CDR3 protein is CASSTTASYEQYL. Written as DNA, the CDR3 is TGTGCCAGCAGCACCACAGCTTCCTACGAGCAGTACTTA.

Points on this clonotype: This clone may be a read error of a much larger clone one base away. The chain recombines TRBV4-1 with TRBJ2-1; maybe TRBD2 (5 bases). The CDR3 loop spans 15 amino acids. The V end lost 1 base, the J end lost 0 bases, and 7 bases lay between the germline ends. The V gene's germline CDR1 is MGHRA and CDR2 YSYEKL. The CDR3 bases are TGCGCCAGCAGCCAAGTCGGGATCTCCTACAATGAGCAGTTCTTC. Translated, it gives CASSQVGISYNEQFF.

This clonotype came up once. One end of the junction fails to match germline, which may point to a read error. The chain has TRBV6-2 or TRBV6-3 and TRBJ2-1; 7 bases align to TRBD1. Germline V gene data show CDR1 as MNHEY and CDR2 as SVGEGT. This CDR3 is 14 amino acids long. The CDR3 region is CASTDRAPYSEQFF. The CDR3 DNA follows: TGTGCCAGCACCGACAGGGCCCCCTACAGTGAGCAGTTCTTC.

This clonotype was counted between two and nine times. The rearrangement joins TRBV5-5 to TRBJ1-2, with TRBD1 as a possible D gene (5 bases). CDR3 size: 15 residues. The V gene lost 6 bases and the J gene lost 2 bases, with 17 bases spanning the gap. CDR1 is SGHKS and CDR2 is YYEKEE in the germline V gene (reference sequence). The CDR3 protein is CASNDRQGQNYGYTF. As DNA, the CDR3 is TGTGCCAGCAACGACCGGCAGGGCCAAAACTATGGCTACACCTTC.

Remarks on this clonotype: Being one base from a much bigger clone, this may be a read error. This chain connects TRBV4-1 to TRBJ1-4; D gene uncertain. In germline, CDR1 is MGHRA, CDR2 YSYEKL. CDR3 length equals 13 residues. The CDR3 region is CASSLLVKEKPFF. DNA of the CDR3: TGCGCCAGCAGCCTCCTGGTAAAGGAAAAACCGTTTTTT.

This clonotype was seen only a few times. The chain employs TRBV5-5 and TRBJ2-1, with 11 bases lining up with TRBD2. This CDR3 is built from 16 residues. V was pared by 0 bases and J by 6 bases, with 5 bases of the junction left unmatched. Per germline, CDR1 SGHKS and CDR2 YYEKEE (reference sequence). The CDR3 protein is CASSLGGTSGSNEQFF. The CDR3 nucleotides read TGTGCCAGCAGCTTGGGGGGGACTAGCGGATCCAATGAGCAGTTCTTC.

V gene TRBV5-1 combines with J gene TRBJ2-1; D is uncertain. CDR3 size: 15 residues. CDR1 and CDR2 from the germline V gene are SGHRS and YFSETQ. The CDR3, as DNA: TGCCCCACGACGGACGGCATCAGCTCCTACAATGAGCAGTTCTTC. This encodes CPTTDGISSYNEQFF. The full variable domain, its missing parts supplied by reference TRBV5-1 and TRBJ2-1, is KAGVTQTPRYLIKTRGQQVTLSCSPISGHRSVSWYQQTPGQGLQFLFEYFSETQRNKGNFPGRFSGRQFSNSRSEMNVSTLELGDSALYLCPTTDGISSYNEQFFGPGTRLTVL.

As regards this clonotype: Germline and junction disagree at one end, which may indicate a read error. V gene TRBV29-1 combines with J gene TRBJ1-4, with D tentatively TRBD1 (5 bases). Germline lookup yields CDR1 SQVTM and CDR2 ANQGSEA. The CDR3 spans 12 residues. Written as DNA, the CDR3 is TGCAGCGTGGGCGAGGGGCCCGAAAAACCGTTTTTT. Protein: CSVGEGPEKPFF.

Comment on this clonotype: At one end, the junction sequence differs from germline, possibly due to a read error. V gene TRBV5-4 combines with J gene TRBJ2-5, with D possibly being TRBD1 (6 bases). Germline CDR1 reads SGHNT; CDR2 reads YYREEE (reference sequence). The length of the CDR3 is 15 residues. The CDR3: CASSLGTETQETQYF. CDR3 sequence (DNA): TGTGCCAGCAGCTTGGGGACAGAAACCCAAGAGACCCAGTATTTC.

Concerning this clonotype: At one boundary the junction diverges from the germline segment, which might be a read error. The chain uses TRBV18 and TRBJ2-7, with 7 positions matching TRBD2. The germline V gene encodes CDR1 KGHSH and CDR2 LQKENI. The CDR3 runs to 17 residues. DNA for the CDR3: TGTGCCAACTCACCACCTGTGGGAGTAGCGGGTTCCTACGAGCAGTACTTC. Translated: CANSPPVGVAGSYEQYF.

This CDR3 reads CASRFSRGQETQYF. Here the CDR3 DNA reads TGTGCCAGCAGATTCAGCAGGGGACAAGAGACCCAGTACTTC. J is TRBJ2-5 and V is TRBV11-2; D is possibly TRBD1 (6 bases). Germline CDR1 reads SGHAT; CDR2 reads FQNNGV. Trimming cost V 6 bases and J 2 bases, with 13 bases left between them. CDR3 size: 14 residues.

Concerning this clonotype: A much bigger clone sits one base away, suggesting this may be a read error. The CDR3 loop reads CASSSARTSGGLEQYF. The DNA for the CDR3 is TGTGCCAGCAGTTCGGCCCGGACTAGCGGGGGCCTCGAGCAGTACTTC. The gene calls are TRBV12-3 or TRBV12-4 and TRBJ2-7; 13 bases align to TRBD2. CDR3 length equals 16 residues. The ends lost 4 bases at V and 6 bases at J; junction bases unmatched: 9.

This clonotype was seen ten or more times. The chain has TRBV11-2 and TRBJ2-2; 10 bases fit TRBD2. Germline lookup yields CDR1 SGHAT and CDR2 FQNNGV. J lost 3 bases, V lost 4 bases, and 2 bases had no gene match. The CDR3 is 15 amino acids. In nucleotides, the CDR3 is TGTGCCAGCAGCTCCGGACTAGCGGACACCGGGGAGCTGTTTTTT. It is translated as CASSSGLADTGELFF.

About this clonotype itself: A much larger clone lies one base from this, so it may be a read error. The rearrangement uses TRBV6-2 or TRBV6-3 and TRBJ2-3; D is undetermined. V lost 4 bases and J 4 bases, leaving 6 bases between the germline ends. Germline-derived CDR1 and CDR2 are MNHEY and SVGEGT. CDR3 length equals 12 residues. The CDR3 nucleotides are TGTGCCAGCAGTTCGCGGTCAGATACGCAGTATTTT. Translation gives CASSSRSDTQYF.